A selection of T cell receptor beta chains follows, all from one sample in a study of T-cell memory formation after mild COVID-19. TCRdb independently ran MiXCR on the 5' RACE reads; one entry per CDR3 protein. This table has 250,000 to 350,000 distinct CDR3 sequences, 15% to 20% appearing once. Specimen: PBMCs or a T cell subset sorted from them (not recorded which). These receptors were taken from a young man who had mild COVID-19 (a few samples of this study predate the infection). Cell type and time point are not known. Each CDR3 is given with its conserved first and last residue. Each record gives: V gene, clone size, J gene, D gene, CDR3 protein, CDR3 DNA. The D gene is left open where the match is weak. Clone size is not always given. Where it is, it says once, few, many or a class for expanded clones.

v_call: TRBV9
clone_size: NA
j_call: TRBJ2-3
d_call: NA
cdr3_aa: CASSAFGLAKYF
cdr3_nt: TGTGCCAGCAGCGCCTTCGGCCTAGCTAAGTATTTT

v_call: TRBV15
clone_size: few
j_call: TRBJ2-1
d_call: TRBD1
cdr3_aa: CARQGSSYNEQFF
cdr3_nt: TGTGCCAGACAGGGATCGTCCTACAATGAGCAGTTCTTC

v_call: TRBV5-4
clone_size: few
j_call: TRBJ1-1
d_call: NA
cdr3_aa: CASSPMTGGTEAFF
cdr3_nt: TGTGCCAGCAGCCCAATGACGGGGGGCACTGAAGCTTTCTTT

v_call: TRBV6-2/TRBV6-3
clone_size: few
j_call: TRBJ1-5
d_call: NA
cdr3_aa: CATSRDFDPHNQPQHF
cdr3_nt: TGTGCCACCAGCCGGGACTTCGACCCCCACAATCAGCCCCAGCATTTT

v_call: TRBV3-1
clone_size: many
j_call: TRBJ2-7
d_call: NA
cdr3_aa: CASSQGLSASYEQYF
cdr3_nt: TGTGCCAGCAGCCAAGGCCTGAGTGCGAGCTACGAGCAGTACTTC

v_call: TRBV5-1
clone_size: NA
j_call: TRBJ2-5
d_call: NA
cdr3_aa: CASSLAVGPQETQYF
cdr3_nt: TGCGCCAGCAGCTTGGCCGTTGGACCTCAAGAGACCCAGTACTTC

v_call: TRBV6-2/TRBV6-3
clone_size: once
j_call: TRBJ2-7
d_call: TRBD1
cdr3_aa: CASEGQGAFHEQYF
cdr3_nt: TGTGCCAGCGAGGGGCAGGGGGCATTCCACGAGCAGTACTTC

v_call: TRBV9
clone_size: few
j_call: TRBJ2-2
d_call: NA
cdr3_aa: CASIALTGELFF
cdr3_nt: TGTGCCAGCATCGCTCTTACCGGGGAGCTGTTTTTT

v_call: TRBV7-9
clone_size: NA
j_call: TRBJ1-4
d_call: TRBD1
cdr3_aa: CASSAQGGTNEKLFF
cdr3_nt: TGTGCCAGCAGCGCCCAGGGGGGAACTAATGAAAAACTGTTTTTT

v_call: TRBV6-1
clone_size: NA
j_call: TRBJ2-7
d_call: TRBD1
cdr3_aa: CASSENRGYEQYF
cdr3_nt: TGTGCCAGCAGTGAAAACAGGGGGTACGAGCAGTACTTC

v_call: TRBV6-1
clone_size: few
j_call: TRBJ1-2
d_call: NA
cdr3_aa: CASSDRNLDDGYTF
cdr3_nt: TGTGCCAGCAGTGACCGCAATTTGGACGATGGCTACACCTTC

v_call: TRBV7-9
clone_size: NA
j_call: TRBJ2-5
d_call: NA
cdr3_aa: CASSPSFLETQYF
cdr3_nt: TGTGCCAGCAGTCCCTCTTTCCTAGAGACCCAGTACTTC

v_call: TRBV10-3
clone_size: NA
j_call: TRBJ1-1
d_call: TRBD1
cdr3_aa: CAITFDRGAEAFF
cdr3_nt: TGTGCCATCACCTTCGACAGGGGCGCTGAAGCTTTCTTT

v_call: TRBV4-2
clone_size: NA
j_call: TRBJ2-3
d_call: NA
cdr3_aa: CASSQDLIAAPSTDTQYF
cdr3_nt: TGTGCCAGCAGCCAAGATCTTATAGCCGCTCCTAGCACAGATACGCAGTATTTT

v_call: TRBV24-1
clone_size: NA
j_call: TRBJ1-6
d_call: NA
cdr3_aa: CATSARQNSPLHF
cdr3_nt: TGTGCCACCAGTGCCCGACAGAATTCACCCCTCCACTTT

v_call: TRBV20-1
clone_size: NA
j_call: TRBJ1-1
d_call: NA
cdr3_aa: CSTVRVNTEAFF
cdr3_nt: TGCAGTACAGTCAGGGTGAACACTGAAGCTTTCTTT

v_call: TRBV20-1
clone_size: few
j_call: TRBJ1-5
d_call: TRBD1
cdr3_aa: CSASPRGTRNQPQHF
cdr3_nt: TGCAGTGCTAGCCCCAGGGGGACCAGGAATCAGCCCCAGCATTTT

v_call: TRBV7-9
clone_size: NA
j_call: TRBJ2-1
d_call: TRBD2
cdr3_aa: CASSGLAGGKWGEQFF
cdr3_nt: TGTGCCAGCAGCGGACTAGCGGGGGGGAAATGGGGTGAGCAGTTCTTC

v_call: TRBV7-2
clone_size: NA
j_call: TRBJ2-5
d_call: NA
cdr3_aa: CASSLAGNLPQETQYF
cdr3_nt: TGTGCCAGCAGCTTAGCGGGGAACCTGCCTCAAGAGACCCAGTACTTC

v_call: TRBV7-2
clone_size: few
j_call: TRBJ2-3
d_call: NA
cdr3_aa: CASSLSGFGSDTQYF
cdr3_nt: TGTGCCAGCAGCTTATCGGGGTTTGGGTCAGATACGCAGTATTTT

v_call: TRBV28
clone_size: NA
j_call: TRBJ2-2
d_call: TRBD2
cdr3_aa: CASSLPGSGGPTGELFF
cdr3_nt: TGTGCCAGCAGTCTCCCGGGTAGCGGGGGGCCCACCGGGGAGCTGTTTTTT

v_call: TRBV2
clone_size: NA
j_call: TRBJ2-1
d_call: NA
cdr3_aa: CASGGGWNEQFF
cdr3_nt: TGTGCCAGCGGTGGCGGGTGGAATGAGCAGTTCTTC

v_call: TRBV6-6
clone_size: few
j_call: TRBJ2-1
d_call: TRBD1
cdr3_aa: CASSYSGQGYNEQFF
cdr3_nt: TGTGCCAGCAGTTACTCGGGACAGGGTTACAATGAGCAGTTCTTC

v_call: TRBV12-3/TRBV12-4
clone_size: many
j_call: TRBJ1-4
d_call: NA
cdr3_aa: CASSFKRDEKLFF
cdr3_nt: TGTGCCAGCAGTTTCAAGCGTGATGAAAAACTGTTTTTT

v_call: TRBV12-3/TRBV12-4
clone_size: few
j_call: TRBJ1-2
d_call: TRBD1
cdr3_aa: CASSSDRALRGYTF
cdr3_nt: TGTGCCAGCAGCTCCGACAGGGCCCTCCGTGGCTACACCTTC

v_call: TRBV5-1
clone_size: NA
j_call: TRBJ1-2
d_call: NA
cdr3_aa: CASSDHDTGTPNYGYTF
cdr3_nt: TGCGCCAGCAGCGACCATGACACCGGGACACCAAACTATGGCTACACCTTC

v_call: TRBV15
clone_size: few
j_call: TRBJ2-1
d_call: NA
cdr3_aa: CATSRDAGMQFF
cdr3_nt: TGTGCCACCAGCAGAGATGCGGGGATGCAGTTCTTC

v_call: TRBV4-1
clone_size: few
j_call: TRBJ2-5
d_call: NA
cdr3_aa: CASSQVGGSRETQYF
cdr3_nt: TGCGCCAGCAGCCAAGTAGGCGGCTCGAGGGAGACCCAGTACTTC

v_call: TRBV10-3
clone_size: few
j_call: TRBJ2-5
d_call: TRBD2
cdr3_aa: CAISDPGLAGFQETQYF
cdr3_nt: TGTGCCATCAGTGACCCCGGACTAGCGGGGTTCCAAGAGACCCAGTACTTC

v_call: TRBV7-2
clone_size: NA
j_call: TRBJ2-5
d_call: NA
cdr3_aa: CASSLGGRLLKETQYF
cdr3_nt: TGTGCCAGCAGCTTAGGAGGCAGACTCCTTAAAGAGACCCAGTACTTC

v_call: TRBV7-6
clone_size: NA
j_call: TRBJ2-5
d_call: TRBD2
cdr3_aa: CASSLIAGGKETQYF
cdr3_nt: TGTGCCAGCAGCTTAATAGCGGGGGGTAAGGAGACCCAGTACTTC

v_call: TRBV29-1
clone_size: NA
j_call: TRBJ2-1
d_call: TRBD1
cdr3_aa: CSAGTANNEQFF
cdr3_nt: TGCAGCGCCGGGACAGCTAACAATGAGCAGTTCTTC

v_call: TRBV29-1
clone_size: few
j_call: TRBJ1-5
d_call: TRBD1
cdr3_aa: CSVGQGGNQPQHF
cdr3_nt: TGCAGCGTTGGACAGGGGGGAAATCAGCCCCAGCATTTT

v_call: TRBV19
clone_size: few
j_call: TRBJ1-5
d_call: TRBD1
cdr3_aa: CASSMLTGDGNQPQHF
cdr3_nt: TGTGCCAGTAGTATGCTGACAGGGGATGGCAATCAGCCCCAGCATTTT

v_call: TRBV5-6
clone_size: NA
j_call: TRBJ1-5
d_call: NA
cdr3_aa: CASSIWGGQPQHF
cdr3_nt: TGTGCCAGCAGCATTTGGGGAGGTCAGCCCCAGCATTTT

v_call: TRBV6-6
clone_size: few
j_call: TRBJ2-2
d_call: NA
cdr3_aa: CASSLQGPTGELFF
cdr3_nt: TGTGCCAGCAGTCTCCAGGGACCCACCGGGGAGCTGTTTTTT

v_call: TRBV7-9
clone_size: NA
j_call: TRBJ1-5
d_call: TRBD1
cdr3_aa: CASSLGSGGEQPQHF
cdr3_nt: TGTGCCAGCAGCTTAGGGTCAGGGGGCGAACAGCCCCAGCATTTT

v_call: TRBV5-1
clone_size: few
j_call: TRBJ1-2
d_call: NA
cdr3_aa: CASSLAGGLSADYGYTF
cdr3_nt: TGCGCCAGCAGCTTGGCCGGTGGCCTCTCCGCGGACTATGGCTACACCTTC